Here is one T cell receptor beta chain with its context. A much larger clone sits a single nucleotide away, making a read error possible. Unsorted whole blood yielded the blood RNA, and germline DNA was also extracted. This entry comes from a study of tumor-infiltrating lymphocytes in primary liver carcinoma. This CDR3 spans 15 amino acids. Germline V gene lookup returns CDR1 LGHNA and CDR2 YNFKEQ. Researchers generated TCR beta cDNA from 500 ng of total RNA, relying on a constant-region primer. Slightly modified ARM-PCR, run as three nested multiplex PCR rounds, produced the TCR beta libraries. A C-beta reverse primer and TRBV1-TRBV30 forward primers served in each of the first two PCR rounds, at ten to eleven cycles apiece. Using its own MiXCR run on the multiplex PCR reads, TCRdb lists one record per CDR3 protein. The sample yields around 210,000 distinct CDR3 sequences, 65% seen once.

Sequenced: peripheral blood. V gene TRBV4-2 combines with J gene TRBJ1-5; TRBD1 matches at 7 bases. This clonotype was obtained from a woman in her sixties with primary liver carcinoma and hepatitis B virus infection. CDR3 residues: CANSQGGRGNQPQHF. The CDR3 DNA reads as TGTGCCAACAGCCAAGGGGGCAGGGGAAATCAGCCCCAGCATTTT.